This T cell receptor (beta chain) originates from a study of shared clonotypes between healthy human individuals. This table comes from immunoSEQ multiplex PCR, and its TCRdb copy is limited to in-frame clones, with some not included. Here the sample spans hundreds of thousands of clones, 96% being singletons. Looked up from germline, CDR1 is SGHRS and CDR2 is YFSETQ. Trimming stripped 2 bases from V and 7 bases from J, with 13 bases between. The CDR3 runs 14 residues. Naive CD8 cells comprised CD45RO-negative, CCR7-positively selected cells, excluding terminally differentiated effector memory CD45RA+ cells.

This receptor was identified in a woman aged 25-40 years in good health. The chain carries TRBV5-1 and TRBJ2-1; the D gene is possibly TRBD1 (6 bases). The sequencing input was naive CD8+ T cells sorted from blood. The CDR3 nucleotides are TGCGCCAGCAGCTTCGTACAGGGTTGGAATGAGCAGTTCTTC. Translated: CASSFVQGWNEQFF.